This entry lists 9 T cell receptor beta chains sequenced from one sample in a study of cytomegalovirus exposure and HLA in healthy donors. The PCR contained 60 Vbeta and 13 Jbeta primers. Sequencing was performed with immunoSEQ multiplex PCR; in TCRdb, only in-frame clones are kept and a portion is missing. The sample includes more than 45,000 clones. Input material: PBMCs. The receptor source for this set is a young woman in good health and CMV-seropositive.

V and J are TRBV5-1 and TRBJ2-7; a possible D gene is TRBD1 (6 bases). The V end was cut by 4 bases, the J end by 3 bases, with 8 bases between. CDR1 is SGHRS, CDR2 YFSETQ, per germline. The CDR3 is 12 amino acids. The CDR3: CASSMDSYEQYF. As DNA, the CDR3 is TGCGCCAGCAGCATGGACAGCTACGAGCAGTACTTC.

The J gene is TRBJ1-2, the V gene TRBV5-5; D gene uncertain. V lost 5 bases and J 1 base, leaving 18 bases between the germline ends. CDR3 length: 16 amino acids. In germline, CDR1 is SGHKS, CDR2 YYEKEE (reference sequence). Here the CDR3 DNA reads TGTGCCAGCAGTGAACTCGGGAAGGTGGATAACTATGGCTACACCTTC. Translating it yields CASSELGKVDNYGYTF.

CDR3 sequence: CASSVVDLGGAGSEAFF. The CDR3 coding sequence is TGTGCCAGCAGCGTAGTCGATCTCGGAGGGGCGGGTTCGGAAGCTTTCTTT. The V call is TRBV9, the J call TRBJ1-1; tentatively, D is TRBD1 (5 bases). The CDR3 length is 17 residues. In germline, CDR1 is SGDLS, CDR2 YYNGEE. Trimming removed 0 bases at V and 8 bases at J, with 23 bases between.

The chain employs TRBV19 and TRBJ1-5; TRBD1 matches at 7 bases. CDR1 and CDR2 from the germline V gene are LNHDA and SQIVND (reference sequence). The CDR3 contains 15 residues. J lost 6 bases, V lost 4 bases, and 9 bases had no gene match. CDR3 protein: CASSTTGKVGQPQHF. CDR3 nucleotides: TGTGCCAGTAGTACGACAGGGAAGGTGGGTCAGCCCCAGCATTTT.

This chain joins TRBV2 and TRBJ2-7; 7 positions match TRBD2. The CDR3 is made up of 12 amino acids. The junction had 4 bases not matched to a gene; V was cut back by 7 bases and J by 4 bases. Germline CDR1 SNHLY, CDR2 FYNNEI. CDR3 nucleotide sequence: TGTGCCAGCAAGGCTAGCGGATACGAGCAGTACTTC. Protein sequence: CASKASGYEQYF.

J is TRBJ1-1 and V is TRBV2; maybe TRBD1 (5 bases). The germline V gene encodes CDR1 SNHLY and CDR2 FYNNEI. CDR3 length: 16 residues. Deletions cut 10 bases from V and 11 bases from J, with 32 bases between. The CDR3 here is CATDPEGGATPGLAFF. The DNA for the CDR3 is TGTGCCACCGACCCGGAGGGCGGGGCGACTCCAGGGTTGGCTTTCTTT.

The CDR3 DNA sequence: TGCGCCAGCAGCTTGCGCGCGGTGACACTAGGCGCGCCTGAAGCTTTCTTT. It specifies CASSLRAVTLGAPEAFF. The chain has TRBV5-1 and TRBJ1-1; D is ambiguous. This CDR3 is 17 amino acids long. Trimming cost V 1 base and J 6 bases, with 22 bases left between them. Germline CDR1 and CDR2: SGHRS and YFSETQ.

The chain joins TRBV6-5 to TRBJ1-4, with D unresolved. This CDR3 contains 13 residues. In germline, CDR1 is MNHEY, CDR2 SVGAGI. Trimming took off 10 bases at V and 4 bases at J, with 13 bases between the two ends. The CDR3 sequence is CATGTGINEKLFF. The CDR3 DNA is TGTGCCACCGGAACGGGGATTAATGAAAAACTGTTTTTT.

This chain connects TRBV30 to TRBJ2-3; TRBD2 agrees at 8 bases. Germline V lookup: CDR1 GTSNPN, CDR2 SVGIG (reference sequence). Trimming at V came to 0 bases and at J to 5 bases, leaving 1 base not matched to a gene. This CDR3 has 13 amino acids. The CDR3 DNA is TGTGCCTGGAGTGTACGGGAGGGAGATACGCAGTATTTT. It yields the protein CAWSVREGDTQYF.